This T cell receptor (beta chain) originates from a study of T cell responses to AZD1222 COVID-19 vaccine. Study-level findings and limits: CD4 TCRs covered the whole spike, strongest at regions 160-218 and 743-854. Spike-specific TCR breadth and depth were elevated following two AZD1222 doses. At study baseline, merely five or six AZD1222 recipients were seropositive.

The J segment lost 5 bases and the V segment lost 0 bases, leaving 7 bases of the junction unmatched. Per germline, CDR1 MNHEY and CDR2 SVGAGI. The CDR3 sequence is 16 residues long. Clones were sequenced by immunoSEQ multiplex PCR, and TCRdb holds only the in-frame ones, with some missing. Here the sample spans 70,000 to 90,000 clones, 60% to 80% being singletons. This clone was seen once. Antigen specificity is unknown. The rearrangement uses TRBV6-5 and TRBJ2-5; TRBD2 agrees at 9 bases. This TCR was recovered from an adult in good health. This sample comprised peripheral blood, obtained on day 0 of AZD1222 vaccination. DNA of the CDR3: TGTGCCAGCAGTTACTCCCCTAGCGGGACATGGGAGACCCAGTACTTC. Its protein product is CASSYSPSGTWETQYF.